The entry that follows covers one T cell receptor (beta chain) sequence. These data are taken from a study of neoadjuvant anti-PD-1 for oral cavity cancer. For the study at large: Most patients had three to four biweekly doses of 3 mg/kg nivolumab before resection.

Cohort: HPV-negative, locally advanced oral cavity squamous cell carcinoma patients. Six replicates per PBMC sample, mostly from roughly 0.45 ug of genomic DNA. Profiling relied on immunoSEQ multiplex PCR, and the TCRdb table lists in-frame clones only, not all of them. The table shows fewer than 20,000 clones, with about 61% occurring only once. V lost 1 base, J lost 3 bases, and 1 base stayed unmatched. The CDR3 has 14 residues. Per the germline V gene, CDR1 is MNHNS and CDR2 is SASEGT. This TCR derives from a person aged 35 to 85 with oral cavity squamous cell carcinoma. This rearrangement joins TRBV6-1 to TRBJ2-3; 7 bases are shared with TRBD2. Source: PBMCs, taken before nivolumab (anti-PD-1) treatment. The CDR3 sequence: CASSEGGGTDTQYF. DNA for the CDR3: TGTGCCAGCAGTGAAGGCGGGGGAACAGATACGCAGTATTTT.